A selection of T cell receptor beta chains follows, all from one sample in a study of blood T cell repertoires in COVID-19. Measured with immunoSEQ multiplex PCR; TCRdb has only the in-frame clones, and not every one. The sample holds around 300,000 clones, 80% to 90% seen once. The specimen was peripheral blood. The source of these receptors is a man aged 30-40 years with active or convalescent COVID-19. Each CDR3 is given with its conserved first and last residue. The D gene is left open where the match is weak. Size is omitted from some rows. Given values are once, few, many or a class for expanded clones.

D gene: TRBD1
clone size: NA
V gene: TRBV2
J gene: TRBJ2-2
CDR3 protein: CASSREGTVNTGELFF
CDR3 DNA: TGTGCCAGCAGCCGCGAGGGGACAGTAAACACCGGGGAGCTGTTTTTT

D gene: NA
clone size: NA
V gene: TRBV4-3
J gene: TRBJ2-7
CDR3 protein: CASSQGRGKNTYEQYF
CDR3 DNA: TGCGCCAGCAGCCAGGGCAGGGGAAAGAATACCTACGAGCAGTACTTC

D gene: NA
clone size: few
V gene: TRBV11-3
J gene: TRBJ2-7
CDR3 protein: CASSSHGNPHEQYF
CDR3 DNA: TGTGCCAGCAGCTCTCACGGGAACCCCCACGAGCAGTACTTC

D gene: TRBD1
clone size: NA
V gene: TRBV7-8
J gene: TRBJ2-7
CDR3 protein: CASSHRGVAEQYF
CDR3 DNA: TGTGCCAGCAGCCACAGGGGGGTGGCCGAGCAGTACTTC

D gene: TRBD1
clone size: NA
V gene: TRBV9
J gene: TRBJ1-2
CDR3 protein: CASSSGQGGYGYTF
CDR3 DNA: TGTGCCAGCAGCTCGGGACAGGGGGGCTATGGCTACACCTTC

D gene: TRBD1
clone size: few
V gene: TRBV5-4
J gene: TRBJ2-2
CDR3 protein: CASSSSRDRVTGELFF
CDR3 DNA: TGTGCCAGCAGCTCCTCCCGGGACAGGGTCACCGGGGAGCTGTTTTTT

D gene: TRBD1
clone size: once
V gene: TRBV27
J gene: TRBJ1-5
CDR3 protein: CASSVGQGRNQPQHF
CDR3 DNA: TGTGCCAGCAGTGTGGGACAGGGACGCAATCAGCCCCAGCATTTT

D gene: NA
clone size: NA
V gene: TRBV6-4
J gene: TRBJ2-3
CDR3 protein: CASSARGLRDTQYF
CDR3 DNA: TGTGCCAGCAGTGCACGCGGTCTAAGAGATACGCAGTATTTT

D gene: NA
clone size: NA
V gene: TRBV6-5
J gene: TRBJ2-3
CDR3 protein: CASRVDGADTQYF
CDR3 DNA: TGTGCCAGCAGGGTTGACGGGGCAGATACGCAGTATTTT

D gene: TRBD2
clone size: NA
V gene: TRBV10-3
J gene: TRBJ2-1
CDR3 protein: CATSSGNEQFF
CDR3 DNA: TGTGCCACCAGTAGCGGGAATGAGCAGTTCTTC

D gene: TRBD1
clone size: NA
V gene: TRBV24-1
J gene: TRBJ1-3
CDR3 protein: CATSDTGQGAGNTIYF
CDR3 DNA: TGTGCCACCAGTGATACAGGGCAGGGGGCTGGAAACACCATATATTTT

D gene: NA
clone size: NA
V gene: TRBV2
J gene: TRBJ2-7
CDR3 protein: CASSVGPLEGGEQYF
CDR3 DNA: TGTGCCAGCAGCGTGGGACCGCTGGAGGGCGGCGAGCAGTACTTC

D gene: TRBD1
clone size: NA
V gene: TRBV28
J gene: TRBJ1-4
CDR3 protein: CASSRQGEVTEEKLFF
CDR3 DNA: TGTGCCAGCAGCCGACAGGGGGAAGTGACGGAGGAAAAACTGTTTTTT

D gene: NA
clone size: many
V gene: TRBV7-9
J gene: TRBJ2-1
CDR3 protein: CASNGSSYNEQFF
CDR3 DNA: TGTGCCAGCAACGGGAGCTCCTACAATGAGCAGTTCTTC

D gene: TRBD2
clone size: once
V gene: TRBV2
J gene: TRBJ2-2
CDR3 protein: CASSESSGGTGELFF
CDR3 DNA: TGTGCCAGCAGTGAGTCTAGCGGGGGAACCGGGGAGCTGTTTTTT

D gene: TRBD1
clone size: NA
V gene: TRBV6-2/TRBV6-3
J gene: TRBJ1-2
CDR3 protein: CASSFRTGTGYGYTF
CDR3 DNA: TGTGCCAGCAGCTTCCGCACCGGGACAGGCTATGGCTACACCTTC

D gene: NA
clone size: few
V gene: TRBV7-9
J gene: TRBJ1-4
CDR3 protein: CASSGWGESEKLFF
CDR3 DNA: TGTGCCAGCAGCGGTTGGGGGGAGAGCGAAAAACTGTTTTTT

D gene: NA
clone size: NA
V gene: TRBV7-3
J gene: TRBJ2-1
CDR3 protein: CASSPTSIVQNEQFF
CDR3 DNA: TGTGCCAGCAGCCCCACTAGCATCGTGCAAAATGAGCAGTTCTTC

D gene: TRBD2
clone size: NA
V gene: TRBV29-1
J gene: TRBJ2-4
CDR3 protein: CSASLAGDGNIQYF
CDR3 DNA: TGCAGCGCATCCTTGGCGGGAGACGGAAACATTCAGTACTTC

D gene: NA
clone size: NA
V gene: TRBV5-1
J gene: TRBJ2-5
CDR3 protein: CASNGAGAGETQYF
CDR3 DNA: TGCGCCAGCAATGGGGCTGGGGCTGGGGAGACCCAGTACTTC

D gene: NA
clone size: few
V gene: TRBV9
J gene: TRBJ1-3
CDR3 protein: CASSDPSGRSSTSAGQSSGNTIYF
CDR3 DNA: TGTGCCAGCAGCGACCCCAGCGGTCGGAGCTCGACGAGCGCCGGGCAAAGCTCTGGAAACACCATATATTTT

D gene: TRBD1
clone size: NA
V gene: TRBV19
J gene: TRBJ2-7
CDR3 protein: CASSMGQGTSYEQYF
CDR3 DNA: TGTGCCAGTAGTATGGGACAGGGAACCTCCTACGAGCAGTACTTC

D gene: NA
clone size: NA
V gene: TRBV29-1
J gene: TRBJ1-3
CDR3 protein: CSVASGGSGNTIYF
CDR3 DNA: TGCAGCGTGGCCAGCGGGGGTTCTGGAAACACCATATATTTT

D gene: TRBD1
clone size: NA
V gene: TRBV28
J gene: TRBJ2-5
CDR3 protein: CASSLPYGTGNQETQYF
CDR3 DNA: TGTGCCAGCAGTTTACCCTACGGGACAGGGAATCAAGAGACCCAGTACTTC

D gene: TRBD1
clone size: once
V gene: TRBV4-1
J gene: TRBJ1-2
CDR3 protein: CASSQTGTARPYGYTF
CDR3 DNA: TGCGCCAGCAGCCAGACAGGGACAGCCAGGCCCTATGGCTACACCTTC

D gene: NA
clone size: NA
V gene: TRBV11-1
J gene: TRBJ1-4
CDR3 protein: CASSLALRMANEKLFF
CDR3 DNA: TGTGCCAGCAGCTTAGCGCTACGCATGGCTAATGAAAAACTGTTTTTT

D gene: TRBD1
clone size: NA
V gene: TRBV9
J gene: TRBJ2-1
CDR3 protein: CASSASVQGYNEQFF
CDR3 DNA: TGTGCCAGCAGCGCCTCGGTACAGGGGTACAATGAGCAGTTCTTC

D gene: TRBD1
clone size: NA
V gene: TRBV24-1
J gene: TRBJ2-7
CDR3 protein: CATSDFRSGGEQYF
CDR3 DNA: TGTGCCACCAGTGATTTTCGGTCAGGGGGCGAGCAGTACTTC

D gene: TRBD1
clone size: NA
V gene: TRBV27
J gene: TRBJ2-3
CDR3 protein: CASSAPGQGGDDVGTQYF
CDR3 DNA: TGTGCCAGCAGTGCCCCGGGACAGGGAGGGGATGACGTTGGTACGCAGTATTTT

D gene: NA
clone size: NA
V gene: TRBV18
J gene: TRBJ1-1
CDR3 protein: CASSPSFFGDTEAFF
CDR3 DNA: TGTGCCAGCTCACCTAGTTTTTTCGGGGACACTGAAGCTTTCTTT

D gene: TRBD2
clone size: NA
V gene: TRBV28
J gene: TRBJ2-3
CDR3 protein: CASNEVGLAGGPGDTQYF
CDR3 DNA: TGTGCCAGCAACGAAGTGGGACTAGCGGGAGGGCCGGGGGATACGCAGTATTTT

D gene: NA
clone size: NA
V gene: TRBV7-9
J gene: TRBJ2-5
CDR3 protein: CASSLLRLGAPYQETQYF
CDR3 DNA: TGTGCCAGCAGCTTATTACGGCTCGGAGCTCCCTACCAAGAGACCCAGTACTTC

D gene: NA
clone size: NA
V gene: TRBV29-1
J gene: TRBJ2-2
CDR3 protein: CSVDSPGPTGELFF
CDR3 DNA: TGCAGCGTTGACTCCCCAGGGCCCACCGGGGAGCTGTTTTTT

D gene: TRBD2
clone size: NA
V gene: TRBV9
J gene: TRBJ2-3
CDR3 protein: CASSPRTSGLLDTQYF
CDR3 DNA: TGTGCCAGCAGCCCCCGGACTAGCGGGCTCTTGGATACGCAGTATTTT

D gene: TRBD1
clone size: NA
V gene: TRBV4-1
J gene: TRBJ1-3
CDR3 protein: CASSQARPGTGVGNTIYF
CDR3 DNA: TGCGCCAGCAGCCAAGCCCGACCCGGGACAGGTGTTGGAAACACCATATATTTT

D gene: TRBD2
clone size: NA
V gene: TRBV10-3
J gene: TRBJ2-7
CDR3 protein: CAVAGRRESYEQYF
CDR3 DNA: TGTGCCGTCGCCGGGAGGCGGGAGTCCTACGAGCAGTACTTC

D gene: NA
clone size: NA
V gene: TRBV11-3
J gene: TRBJ1-4
CDR3 protein: CASSLLGEKLFF
CDR3 DNA: TGTGCCAGCAGCTTATTGGGCGAAAAACTGTTTTTT

D gene: NA
clone size: NA
V gene: TRBV10-3
J gene: TRBJ2-1
CDR3 protein: CAISELSHTRQAPKQFF
CDR3 DNA: TGTGCCATCAGTGAGTTGAGCCACACCCGACAGGCTCCTAAGCAGTTCTTC

D gene: NA
clone size: once
V gene: TRBV21-1
J gene: TRBJ2-7
CDR3 protein: CASSILAGIGHEQYF
CDR3 DNA: TGTGCCAGCAGCATCCTAGCGGGGATCGGGCACGAGCAGTACTTC

D gene: NA
clone size: NA
V gene: TRBV7-9
J gene: TRBJ1-1
CDR3 protein: CASSRQWAGTEAFF
CDR3 DNA: TGTGCCAGCAGCCGACAGTGGGCAGGCACTGAAGCTTTCTTT

D gene: TRBD1
clone size: NA
V gene: TRBV11-3
J gene: TRBJ1-6
CDR3 protein: CASSPGQVGSPLHF
CDR3 DNA: TGTGCCAGCAGCCCTGGACAGGTCGGTTCACCCCTCCACTTT

D gene: TRBD2
clone size: NA
V gene: TRBV4-2
J gene: TRBJ2-3
CDR3 protein: CASSQRLAGGGADTQYF
CDR3 DNA: TGTGCCAGCAGCCAGCGACTAGCGGGGGGCGGGGCAGATACGCAGTATTTT

D gene: NA
clone size: NA
V gene: TRBV25-1
J gene: TRBJ2-1
CDR3 protein: CASSPVDEQFF
CDR3 DNA: TGTGCCAGCAGTCCGGTCGATGAGCAGTTCTTC

D gene: TRBD2
clone size: NA
V gene: TRBV6-2/TRBV6-3
J gene: TRBJ2-3
CDR3 protein: CASSRRMGGRDTQYF
CDR3 DNA: TGTGCCAGCAGCCGCAGGATGGGCGGGAGAGATACGCAGTATTTT

D gene: NA
clone size: NA
V gene: TRBV7-9
J gene: TRBJ2-7
CDR3 protein: CASSSPGQGTYEQYF
CDR3 DNA: TGTGCCAGCAGCTCTCCGGGCCAGGGAACCTACGAGCAGTACTTC

D gene: TRBD1
clone size: NA
V gene: TRBV5-5
J gene: TRBJ2-7
CDR3 protein: CASLGQPYEQYF
CDR3 DNA: TGTGCCAGTCTGGGACAGCCCTACGAGCAGTACTTC

D gene: TRBD2
clone size: NA
V gene: TRBV3-1/TRBV3-2
J gene: TRBJ2-1
CDR3 protein: CASSQESREALRNEQFF
CDR3 DNA: TGTGCCAGCAGCCAAGAGTCGCGGGAGGCCCTTCGAAATGAGCAGTTCTTC

D gene: NA
clone size: NA
V gene: TRBV5-1
J gene: TRBJ2-3
CDR3 protein: CASSRGGDTSTDTQYF
CDR3 DNA: TGCGCCAGCAGCAGGGGCGGGGATACTAGCACAGATACGCAGTATTTT

D gene: TRBD2
clone size: NA
V gene: TRBV11-1
J gene: TRBJ2-7
CDR3 protein: CASSEPAGGDDEQYF
CDR3 DNA: TGTGCCAGCAGCGAGCCAGCGGGAGGGGATGACGAGCAGTACTTC

D gene: NA
clone size: NA
V gene: TRBV7-2
J gene: TRBJ1-1
CDR3 protein: CASSLVGGGATEAFF
CDR3 DNA: TGTGCCAGCAGCTTAGTCGGCGGAGGGGCCACTGAAGCTTTCTTT

D gene: TRBD2
clone size: NA
V gene: TRBV4-1
J gene: TRBJ2-5
CDR3 protein: CASSRVAGSGETQYF
CDR3 DNA: TGCGCCAGCAGCCGGGTAGCGGGATCGGGGGAGACCCAGTACTTC

D gene: NA
clone size: few
V gene: TRBV11-2
J gene: TRBJ1-1
CDR3 protein: CASSFKGDGEAFF
CDR3 DNA: TGTGCCAGCAGCTTCAAGGGGGATGGTGAAGCTTTCTTT

D gene: NA
clone size: NA
V gene: TRBV24-1
J gene: TRBJ2-2
CDR3 protein: CATSGSRATGELFF
CDR3 DNA: TGTGCCACCAGTGGTAGCAGGGCGACCGGGGAGCTGTTTTTT

D gene: NA
clone size: once
V gene: TRBV11-2
J gene: TRBJ1-5
CDR3 protein: CASSLSQASGPQHF
CDR3 DNA: TGTGCCAGCAGCTTAAGTCAAGCCTCGGGGCCCCAGCATTTT

D gene: TRBD1
clone size: NA
V gene: TRBV5-1
J gene: TRBJ1-2
CDR3 protein: CASRAGTAHNGYTF
CDR3 DNA: TGCGCCAGCAGGGCCGGGACAGCTCATAATGGCTACACCTTC

D gene: TRBD2
clone size: NA
V gene: TRBV9
J gene: TRBJ2-1
CDR3 protein: CASSWGAGGPSEQFF
CDR3 DNA: TGTGCCAGCTCGTGGGGCGCGGGAGGGCCTAGTGAGCAGTTCTTC

D gene: NA
clone size: NA
V gene: TRBV7-2
J gene: TRBJ2-5
CDR3 protein: CASSLRPPIRGETQYF
CDR3 DNA: TGTGCCAGCAGCTTAAGACCGCCGATTAGGGGAGAGACCCAGTACTTC

D gene: TRBD2
clone size: few
V gene: TRBV7-9
J gene: TRBJ2-1
CDR3 protein: CASSHPGTSPEQFF
CDR3 DNA: TGTGCCAGCAGCCATCCCGGGACTAGTCCTGAGCAGTTCTTC

D gene: NA
clone size: NA
V gene: TRBV19
J gene: TRBJ1-5
CDR3 protein: CASSMGGIPNQPQHF
CDR3 DNA: TGTGCCAGTAGTATGGGGGGGATCCCAAATCAGCCCCAGCATTTT

D gene: NA
clone size: NA
V gene: TRBV2
J gene: TRBJ1-5
CDR3 protein: CASSSFGQSNQPQHF
CDR3 DNA: TGTGCCAGCAGCTCCTTCGGACAGAGCAATCAGCCCCAGCATTTT